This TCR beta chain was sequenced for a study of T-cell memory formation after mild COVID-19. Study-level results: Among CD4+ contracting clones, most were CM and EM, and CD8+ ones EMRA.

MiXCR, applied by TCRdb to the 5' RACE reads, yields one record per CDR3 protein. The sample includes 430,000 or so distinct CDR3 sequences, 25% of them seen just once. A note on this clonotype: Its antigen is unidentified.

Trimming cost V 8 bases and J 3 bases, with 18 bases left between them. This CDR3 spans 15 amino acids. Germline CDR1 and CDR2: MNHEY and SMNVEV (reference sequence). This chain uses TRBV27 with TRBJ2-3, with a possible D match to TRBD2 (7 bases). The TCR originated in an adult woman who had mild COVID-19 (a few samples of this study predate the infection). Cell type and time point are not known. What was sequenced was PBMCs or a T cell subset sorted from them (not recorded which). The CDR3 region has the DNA TGTGCCAGCGGCCATTGGGGGGGGGCAACAGATACGCAGTATTTT. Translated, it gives CASGHWGGATDTQYF.